Presented here are 32 T cell receptor beta chains from one specimen sequenced in a study of multiple sclerosis patients with progressive multifocal leukoencephalopathy. As to time point: about a year of natalizumab therapy. Method: immunoSEQ multiplex PCR; TCRdb's copy keeps in-frame clones and lacks some. The sample contains about 28,000 clones, nearly 90% of which appear only once. Sequenced here: PBMCs, sampled from a patient treated with natalizumab. These receptors were collected from a human donor with multiple sclerosis.

Written as DNA, the CDR3 is TGTGCCGGCGGGACTAGCGACTACAATGAGCAGTTCTTC. Its translation: CAGGTSDYNEQFF. The chain employs TRBV30 and TRBJ2-1; 10 bases line up with TRBD2. The CDR3 runs to 13 residues. J gave up 3 bases and V 8 bases, and 4 bases lay outside the gene matches. From germline, CDR1 is GTSNPN and CDR2 SVGIG (reference sequence). Complete variable domain (other parts from reference TRBV30 and TRBJ2-1): SQTIHQWPATLVQPVGSPLSLECTVEGTSNPNLYWYRQAAGRGLQLLFYSVGIGQISSEVPQNLSASRPQDRQFILSSKKLLLSDSGFYLCAGGTSDYNEQFFGPGTRLTVL.

The chain links TRBV7-3 to TRBJ2-5; weak D call: TRBD2 (5 bases). In germline, CDR1 is SGHTA, CDR2 FQGTGA. The CDR3 loop spans 14 amino acids. With 0 bases removed from V and 4 bases from J, the gap between germline ends came to 9 bases. This CDR3 reads CASSLTPSRETQYF. CDR3 nucleotide sequence: TGTGCCAGCAGCTTAACCCCTAGCAGAGAGACCCAGTACTTC.

The chain recombines TRBV13 with TRBJ2-1, with 8 bases fitting TRBD2. The junction had 16 bases not matched to a gene; V was cut back by 5 bases and J by 7 bases. Germline lookup yields CDR1 PRHDT and CDR2 FYEKMQ (reference sequence). This CDR3 has 17 amino acids. This CDR3 reads CASSPQAGGGHANEQFF. The CDR3 DNA is TGTGCCAGCAGCCCCCAAGCGGGCGGGGGGCATGCTAATGAGCAGTTCTTC.

V usage is TRBV11-2 and J usage is TRBJ2-5; D unclear. The CDR3 loop spans 14 amino acids. With 0 bases removed from V and 6 bases from J, the gap between germline ends came to 11 bases. Looked up from germline, CDR1 is SGHAT and CDR2 is FQNNGV. This chain's CDR3 is CASSLEAQMKTQYF. The CDR3 bases are TGTGCCAGCAGCTTAGAGGCACAGATGAAGACCCAGTACTTC.

The chain recombines TRBV10-3 with TRBJ1-3, with D tentatively TRBD1 (6 bases). This CDR3 contains 16 residues. V lost 2 bases and J 9 bases, leaving 20 bases between the germline ends. Germline V gene sequence: CDR1 ENHRY, CDR2 SYGVKD. The CDR3 here is CAISEPDGGPGVTIYF. DNA of the CDR3: TGTGCCATCAGTGAGCCGGACGGGGGCCCCGGAGTCACCATATATTTT.

The rearrangement joins TRBV4-2 to TRBJ2-5; 12 positions agree with TRBD2. The CDR3 contains 17 residues. The germline CDR1 and CDR2 sequences are LGHNA and YNFKEQ. The V and J ends lost 0 bases and 5 bases, in that order; junction bases with no gene match: 7. The CDR3 reads CASSQDLRLAGGETQYF. In DNA, the CDR3 is TGTGCCAGCAGCCAAGATTTGAGGCTAGCGGGGGGGGAGACCCAGTACTTC.

V and J are TRBV5-1 and TRBJ1-2, with D tentatively TRBD1 (6 bases). The V end lost 2 bases, the J end lost 4 bases, and 21 bases lay between the germline ends. The CDR3 runs 17 residues. CDR1 is SGHRS, CDR2 YFSETQ, per germline. The CDR3 region is CASSLNPPWGRSYGYTF. CDR3 DNA: TGCGCCAGCAGCTTAAACCCACCTTGGGGGCGCAGCTATGGCTACACCTTC.

The gene calls are TRBV19 and TRBJ2-3; 13 positions match TRBD2. The CDR3 consists of 18 residues. Looked up from germline, CDR1 is LNHDA and CDR2 is SQIVND (reference sequence). Trimming at V came to 0 bases and at J to 2 bases, leaving 5 bases not matched to a gene. CDR3 loop: CASSIDTSGGALTDTQYF. CDR3 nucleotides: TGTGCCAGTAGTATAGATACTAGCGGGGGGGCCCTCACAGATACGCAGTATTTT.

The J gene is TRBJ1-1, the V gene TRBV4-1, with D maybe TRBD1 (5 bases). Germline V gene lookup returns CDR1 MGHRA and CDR2 YSYEKL. The CDR3 is 15 amino acids. The ends were cut back, 5 bases at V and 2 bases at J, with 15 bases in the middle. CDR3 nucleotide sequence: TGCGCCAGCAGCGAAAACAGCCAGGGTAACACTGAAGCTTTCTTT. Its protein is CASSENSQGNTEAFF.

The CDR3 reads CASSQDKGSGANVLTF. For the CDR3, the DNA is TGTGCCAGCAGCCAAGATAAGGGCTCTGGGGCCAACGTCCTGACTTTC. The rearrangement links TRBV4-2 to TRBJ2-6; unclear D gene. Germline CDR1 reads LGHNA; CDR2 reads YNFKEQ. Deletions cut 0 bases from V and 0 bases from J, with 6 bases between. CDR3 length: 16 residues.

The rearrangement links TRBV12-5 to TRBJ1-1, with a weak D call TRBD1 (5 bases). The CDR3 consists of 11 residues. Germline V gene lookup returns CDR1 LGHNT and CDR2 FRNRAP. V shed 6 bases and J shed 7 bases, with 9 bases lying between them. The CDR3 loop reads CASGGGGEAFF. CDR3 DNA sequence: TGTGCTAGTGGGGGCGGGGGTGAAGCTTTCTTT.

The chain employs TRBV30 and TRBJ1-1; D is perhaps TRBD1 (5 bases). CDR1 GTSNPN and CDR2 SVGIG come from the germline V gene (reference sequence). The V and J ends lost 5 bases and 1 base respectively, with 8 bases between them. CDR3 length: 12 residues. The CDR3 sequence is CAWGGTNTEAFF. The CDR3 nucleotides read TGTGCCTGGGGTGGGACGAACACTGAAGCTTTCTTT.

V usage is TRBV7-8 and J usage is TRBJ2-7; TRBD1 matches 10 bases. This CDR3 is built from 13 residues. Trimming cost V 5 bases and J 6 bases; bases outside gene matches: 4. The germline CDR1 and CDR2 sequences are SGHVS and FQNEAQ. The CDR3 DNA follows: TGTGCCAGCAGCACCCGGACAGGGGGCGAGCAGTACTTC. It specifies CASSTRTGGEQYF.

The chain has TRBV4-3 and TRBJ2-7; tentatively, D is TRBD2 (5 bases). Between the trimmed V and J ends, which lost 0 bases and 3 bases, there was a span of 15 bases. The CDR3 has 16 residues. The V gene's germline CDR1 is LGHNA and CDR2 YSLEER. The chain's CDR3 is CASSQDVSGPSYEQYF. For the CDR3, the DNA is TGCGCCAGCAGCCAAGATGTGAGCGGACCGAGCTACGAGCAGTACTTC.

This chain's CDR3 is CSVAGQGAHGYTF. The CDR3 nucleotides are TGCAGCGTAGCGGGACAGGGGGCGCATGGCTACACCTTC. The chain has TRBV29-1 and TRBJ1-2; 12 bases are a match to TRBD1. V dropped 6 bases and J dropped 6; count of bases not matched to a gene: 5. CDR3 size: 13 residues. Germline V gives CDR1 SQVTM, CDR2 ANQGSEA.

This chain joins TRBV18 and TRBJ2-2, with D uncertain. CDR1 is KGHSH and CDR2 is LQKENI in the germline V gene. CDR3 size: 14 residues. The germline V and J ends were trimmed by 0 bases and 0 bases, with 2 bases remaining between them. The CDR3 nucleotides are TGTGCCAGCTCACCACCGACGAACACCGGGGAGCTGTTTTTT. This encodes CASSPPTNTGELFF.

The gene calls are TRBV7-7 and TRBJ2-2; D is uncertain. Per the germline V gene, CDR1 is SSHAT and CDR2 is FNYEAQ (reference sequence). Trimming took off 0 bases at V and 4 bases at J, with 6 bases between the two ends. The CDR3 spans 14 residues. In DNA, the CDR3 is TGTGCCAGCAGCTTAGCGCCGATCACCGGGGAGCTGTTTTTT. As protein: CASSLAPITGELFF.

The chain recombines TRBV9 with TRBJ2-5; maybe TRBD2 (6 bases). The tail of the sequence fits TRBJ2-7 better, so the J call may be wrong. CDR1 SGDLS and CDR2 YYNGEE come from the germline V gene. This CDR3 comprises 14 residues. The CDR3 bases are TGTGCCAGCAGCCCCCTGGAGGGGTCCTACGAGCAGTACTTC. Residues: CASSPLEGSYEQYF.

V usage is TRBV7-9 and J usage is TRBJ2-7; no clear D. The CDR3 runs to 15 residues. V was clipped by 5 bases and J by 6 bases, with 20 bases between them. Germline V lookup: CDR1 SEHNR, CDR2 FQNEAQ (reference sequence). The CDR3 DNA follows: TGTGCCAGCAGCCCCGAAAACTCCGTGATGCGCGAGCAGTACTTC. Its protein product is CASSPENSVMREQYF.

This sequence joins TRBV5-1 and TRBJ2-7; 7 bases map to TRBD1. The J segment lost 2 bases and the V segment lost 4 bases, leaving 6 bases of the junction unmatched. This CDR3 is 14 amino acids long. Per the germline V gene, CDR1 is SGHRS and CDR2 is YFSETQ. The CDR3 sequence: CASSAQGLPYEQYF. DNA of the CDR3: TGCGCCAGCAGCGCACAGGGGCTCCCCTACGAGCAGTACTTC.

The V gene is TRBV7-9, the J gene TRBJ1-3; D is uncertain. The V end was cut by 5 bases, the J end by 0 bases, with 11 bases between. Germline assignment: CDR1 SEHNR and CDR2 FQNEAQ (reference sequence). This CDR3 region has 15 residues. CDR3 sequence reads: CASSDPGPSGNTIYF. As DNA, the CDR3 is TGTGCCAGCAGCGATCCGGGCCCCTCTGGAAACACCATATATTTT.

The chain has TRBV7-8 and TRBJ1-5; tentative D call: TRBD1 (5 bases). The CDR3 contains 16 residues. With 3 bases removed from V and 5 bases from J, the gap between germline ends came to 17 bases. Germline V gene data show CDR1 as SGHVS and CDR2 as FQNEAQ. CDR3 coding DNA: TGTGCCAGCAGCTTGGGCAGGGACCAACGCGATCAGCCCCAGCATTTT. This codes for CASSLGRDQRDQPQHF. Combining the CDR3 with reference TRBV7-8 and TRBJ1-5 gives the whole variable domain GAGVSQSPRYKVAKRGQDVALRCDPISGHVSLFWYQQALGQGPEFLTYFQNEAQLDKSGLPSDRFFAERPEGSVSTLKIQRTQQEDSAVYLCASSLGRDQRDQPQHFGDGTRLSIL.

This clone was recorded only once. V is TRBV7-8 and J is TRBJ1-5, with 8 bases matching TRBD1. V shed 5 bases and J 7 bases; nucleotides not matched to a gene: 7. Per germline, CDR1 SGHVS and CDR2 FQNEAQ. This CDR3 is built from 14 residues. CDR3 nucleotides: TGTGCCAGCAGCCCAACAGGGGGGCGGCAGCCCCAGCATTTT. This codes for CASSPTGGRQPQHF.

J is TRBJ2-7 and V is TRBV13; D perhaps matches TRBD2 (5 bases). V gave up 2 bases and J gave up 0 bases, with 14 bases separating them. The CDR3 is 16 residues long. Germline CDR1 is PRHDT and CDR2 is FYEKMQ (reference sequence). This chain's CDR3 is CASSLRYGESSYEQYF. Here the CDR3 DNA reads TGTGCCAGCAGCTTACGCTACGGGGAGAGCTCCTACGAGCAGTACTTC. Full variable domain (missing parts from reference TRBV13 and TRBJ2-7): AAGVIQSPRHLIKEKRETATLKCYPIPRHDTVYWYQQGPGQDPQFLISFYEKMQSDKGSIPDRFSAQQFSDYHSELNMSSLELGDSALYFCASSLRYGESSYEQYFGPGTRLTVT.

CDR3 in amino acids: CAWSVTVRETRGYTF. The CDR3 DNA reads as TGTGCCTGGAGTGTAACCGTCAGGGAAACACGGGGCTACACCTTC. This chain joins TRBV30 and TRBJ1-2; D possibly corresponds to TRBD1 (5 bases). The CDR3 sequence is 15 residues long. Per germline, CDR1 GTSNPN and CDR2 SVGIG (reference sequence). V dropped 0 bases and J dropped 8 bases, with 19 bases sitting between them.

The gene calls are TRBV9 and TRBJ2-5; possibly TRBD2 for D (5 bases). V lost 0 bases to trimming and J lost 5 bases, with 23 bases between them. The CDR3 contains 18 residues. Germline V lookup: CDR1 SGDLS, CDR2 YYNGEE. CDR3 in amino acids: CASSVVGGSSVKKETQYF. CDR3 nucleotide sequence: TGTGCCAGCAGCGTAGTCGGTGGGAGTTCGGTGAAGAAGGAGACCCAGTACTTC.

This chain links TRBV5-1 with TRBJ1-2; 9 nucleotides agree with TRBD1. The V gene end was trimmed by 7 bases and the J gene end by 7 bases; junction bases not matched to a gene: 8. This CDR3 is built from 13 residues. Per germline, CDR1 SGHRS and CDR2 YFSETQ. The CDR3 DNA follows: TGCGCCAGCGGCGAAACAGGGGGCGGTGGCTACACCTTC. It codes for CASGETGGGGYTF.

This sequence joins TRBV27 and TRBJ1-2; D is ambiguous. The germline gives CDR1 MNHEY, CDR2 SMNVEV (reference sequence). This CDR3 contains 13 residues. The ends were cut back, 2 bases at V and 4 bases at J, with 8 bases in the middle. CDR3 DNA sequence: TGTGCCAGCAGTTTAGCGGGCGGCTATGGCTACACCTTC. Its translation: CASSLAGGYGYTF.

Comment on this clone: Given the absence of the conserved phenylalanine or tryptophan at the CDR3 end, a read error is likely. The rearrangement uses TRBV13 and TRBJ1-3; no reliable D call. Looked up from germline, CDR1 is PRHDT and CDR2 is FYEKMQ (reference sequence). CDR3 size: 16 residues. V was pared by 1 base and J by 2 bases, with 12 bases between. CDR3 loop: CASSLEVSFPGNTIYL. CDR3 nucleotide sequence: TGTGCCAGCAGCTTAGAGGTCAGCTTTCCTGGAAACACCATATATTTA.

The chain joins TRBV6-5 to TRBJ1-1, with D possibly matching TRBD1 (5 bases). Germline assignment: CDR1 MNHEY and CDR2 SVGAGI. V was shortened by 0 bases and J by 7 bases, with 9 bases between the two germline ends. This CDR3 has 13 residues. This CDR3 reads CASSYSGGLEAFF. The CDR3 nucleotides read TGTGCCAGCAGTTACTCGGGGGGTCTTGAAGCTTTCTTT.

The genes are TRBV19 and TRBJ1-2; D is uncertain. This CDR3 region has 10 residues. CDR1 is LNHDA and CDR2 is SQIVND in the germline V gene (reference sequence). With 5 bases removed from V and 13 bases from J, the gap between germline ends came to 11 bases. As DNA, the CDR3 is TGTGCCAGTAGTCCGAGGAGGATCACCTTC. Translation: CASSPRRITF.

The chain links TRBV6-5 to TRBJ2-1; tentative D call: TRBD1 (6 bases). V dropped 0 bases and J dropped 7 bases, with 13 bases sitting between them. CDR1 is MNHEY and CDR2 is SVGAGI in the germline V gene. This CDR3 contains 15 residues. CDR3 DNA sequence: TGTGCCAGCAGTTACTCGGGGGCTAGTGGGAATGAGCAGTTCTTC. Translated: CASSYSGASGNEQFF.